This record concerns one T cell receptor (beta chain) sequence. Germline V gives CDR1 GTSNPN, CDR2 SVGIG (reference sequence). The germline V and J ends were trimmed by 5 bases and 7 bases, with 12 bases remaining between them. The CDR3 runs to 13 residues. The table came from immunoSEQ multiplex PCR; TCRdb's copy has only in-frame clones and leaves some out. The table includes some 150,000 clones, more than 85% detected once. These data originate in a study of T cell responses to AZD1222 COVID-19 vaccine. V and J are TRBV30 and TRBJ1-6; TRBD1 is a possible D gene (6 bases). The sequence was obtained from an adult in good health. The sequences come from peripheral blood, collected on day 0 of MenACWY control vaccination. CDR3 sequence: CAWEGQTNSPLHF. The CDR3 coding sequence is TGTGCCTGGGAAGGACAGACAAATTCACCCCTCCACTTT.